The 13 T cell receptor beta chains below were found in one sample sequenced in a study of post-analysis software for immune sequencing data. The study, taken as a whole, reports: The study found TRBV5-6, TRBV5-1 and TRBV20-1 among 4 or 5 TRBV segments more frequent in patients than controls.

Incorporated into the TCR beta cDNA libraries were unique molecular identifiers, which served to reduce PCR and sequencing biases. TCRdb re-derived calls from the PCR reads in MiXCR, one entry per CDR3 protein. Of 180,000 or so distinct CDR3 sequences listed, 29% are singletons. These TCRs' antigens remain unknown. Sequencing input: blood. These receptors came from a girl aged 2-17 years with multiple sclerosis.

This clonotype was seen ten or more times. The V gene is TRBV28, the J gene TRBJ2-1; 11 bases map to TRBD2. The J segment lost 9 bases and the V segment lost 5 bases, leaving 9 bases of the junction unmatched. CDR1 and CDR2 (germline): MDHEN, SYDVKM. The CDR3 has 15 residues. The CDR3 here is CASSPSSGRHTEQFF. The CDR3 nucleotides read TGTGCCAGCAGTCCGTCTAGCGGGAGGCACACTGAGCAGTTCTTC.

This clonotype was observed at least ten times. The chain has TRBV6-1 and TRBJ1-2; 7 positions agree with TRBD1. J was trimmed by 8 bases and V by 4 bases; bases with no gene match: 7. Germline V lookup: CDR1 MNHNS, CDR2 SASEGT. This CDR3 is 13 amino acids long. The CDR3 region has the DNA TGTGCCAGCAGTGTAGAGGGGGCGGCAGGCTACACCTTC. Amino acids: CASSVEGAAGYTF.

This clonotype was detected many times. The genes are TRBV29-1 and TRBJ2-1; 11 positions match TRBD2. CDR1 is SQVTM and CDR2 is ANQGSEA in the germline V gene. The length of the CDR3 is 17 residues. J lost 9 bases, V lost 0 bases, and 13 bases had no gene match. The CDR3 DNA sequence: TGCAGCGTTGAAGAGCTCTCTAGCGGGAGGTCGGGTGGTGAGCAGTTCTTC. Translation gives CSVEELSSGRSGGEQFF.

The chain employs TRBV30 and TRBJ1-2; D is unresolved. Germline loops: CDR1 GTSNPN, CDR2 SVGIG (reference sequence). Trimming cost V 0 bases and J 2 bases, with 7 bases left between them. CDR3 length: 13 residues. This CDR3 reads CAWSVDVNYGYTF. As DNA, the CDR3 is TGTGCCTGGAGTGTCGATGTAAACTATGGCTACACCTTC.

As for this clonotype: This sequence may be a read error, since a much larger clone differs from it by one base. Likely a read error: the CDR3 ends without its conserved phenylalanine or tryptophan. This chain uses TRBV10-3 with TRBJ2-3; either TRBD1 or TRBD2 may supply D (6 bases each). Germline CDR1 and CDR2: ENHRY and SYGVKD. There are 15 residues in the CDR3. Deletions cut 9 bases from V and 4 bases from J, with 20 bases between. CDR3 DNA: TGTGCCATAACCCGGGGGCTCAACAGCGCAGATACGCAGTATTCT. It encodes CAITRGLNSADTQYS.

In this sample, this clonotype turned up a few times. J is TRBJ2-7 and V is TRBV5-1, with D unclear. Trimming shortened V by 4 bases and J by 6 bases, and 14 bases separated the two germline ends. The CDR3 runs 13 residues. Germline-derived CDR1 and CDR2 are SGHRS and YFSETQ. For the CDR3, the DNA is TGCGCCAGCAGCCTCACAACTCCCCGCGAGCAGTACTTC. Translated, it gives CASSLTTPREQYF.

In DNA form, the CDR3 reads TGTGCCAGCAGCCGGCGACAGGGGAGTTCGGATGGCTACACCTTC. Translated, it gives CASSRRQGSSDGYTF. The chain uses TRBV7-3 and TRBJ1-2; 8 bases line up with TRBD1. J lost 6 bases, V lost 5 bases, and 11 bases had no gene match. The V gene's germline CDR1 is SGHTA and CDR2 FQGTGA. The CDR3 covers 15 residues.

This clonotype showed up many times. The chain joins TRBV9 to TRBJ2-3; 9 bases map to TRBD1. With 2 bases clipped from V and 0 bases from J, the junction kept 4 bases outside the gene matches. From germline, CDR1 is SGDLS and CDR2 YYNGEE. The CDR3 is 16 amino acids. The CDR3 region has the DNA TGTGCCAGCAGCGTGAGACAGGGGGAGAGCACAGATACGCAGTATTTT. Translation gives CASSVRQGESTDTQYF.

This clonotype was recorded many times. The chain uses TRBV12-3 or TRBV12-4 and TRBJ2-4; 9 bases align to TRBD2. The ends lost 6 bases at V and 2 bases at J; junction bases unmatched: 8. This CDR3 comprises 16 residues. This CDR3 is CASRLLAGTTKNIQYF. The CDR3 region has the DNA TGTGCCAGCAGGTTACTAGCGGGCACCACCAAAAACATTCAGTACTTC.

About this clonotype: A much larger clone sits a single nucleotide away, making a read error possible. The V gene is TRBV5-1, the J gene TRBJ2-3, with 8 bases identical to TRBD1. The CDR3 loop spans 15 amino acids. Germline V gene sequence: CDR1 SGHRS, CDR2 YFSETQ. CDR3 sequence: CAGSGRGQVTDTQYF. The CDR3 DNA reads as TGCGCCGGCAGCGGCAGGGGGCAGGTCACAGATACGCAGTATTTT. The full variable domain, completed using reference TRBV5-1 and TRBJ2-3, is KAGVTQTPRYLIKTRGQQVTLSCSPISGHRSVSWYQQTPGQGLQFLFEYFSETQRNKGNFPGRFSGRQFSNSRSEMNVSTLELGDSALYLCAGSGRGQVTDTQYFGPGTRLTVL.

This clonotype was seen once. The chain employs TRBV5-1 and TRBJ1-4; 8 bases match TRBD1. The CDR3 runs to 16 residues. Losses at the gene ends were 3 bases for V and 2 bases for J; bases not matched to a gene: 6. Germline-derived CDR1 and CDR2 are SGHRS and YFSETQ. CDR3 protein: CASSSGGAGTNEKLFF. The CDR3 coding sequence is TGCGCCAGCAGCTCAGGGGGCGCTGGGACTAATGAAAAACTGTTTTTT.

Note on this clonotype: The junction differs from germline at one of its ends, possibly a read error. The chain combines TRBV20-1 with TRBJ1-6; the match to TRBD1 covers 7 bases. Per germline, CDR1 DFQATT and CDR2 SNEGSKA (reference sequence). The CDR3 consists of 16 residues. Here the CDR3 DNA reads TGCGGTGCTAGAGATGAGTCCAGGGGGAAGAATTCACCCCTCCACTTT. Encoded protein: CGARDESRGKNSPLHF.

This chain connects TRBV7-9 to TRBJ1-2; perhaps TRBD1 as D (5 bases). The CDR3 length is 14 residues. CDR1 is SEHNR and CDR2 is FQNEAQ in the germline V gene (reference sequence). V lost 1 base, J lost 4 bases, and 10 bases lay in between. The CDR3 bases are TGTGCCAGCAGCTTAGAGGCGGACATCTATGGCTACACCTTC. It encodes CASSLEADIYGYTF.